The present T cell receptor beta chain was sequenced within a study of tumor-infiltrating lymphocytes in primary liver carcinoma. cDNA specific to TCR beta was made from roughly 500 ng of total RNA, with a constant-region primer employed for priming. Three rounds of nested multiplex PCR with slightly modified ARM-PCR produced TCR beta libraries. TRBV1-TRBV30 forward primers paired with a C-beta reverse primer were used in the first two PCR rounds, which ran about 11 cycles each. Via MiXCR, TCRdb re-called the multiplex PCR reads, giving one row per CDR3 protein. The table records approximately 76,000 distinct CDR3 sequences, 70% to 75% of them present only once. Bulk tissue was left unsorted, and RNA and DNA were co-extracted from about 19-30 mg of it. To note about this clonotype: Antigen unknown. At one boundary the junction diverges from the germline segment, which might be a read error.

The CDR3 loop spans 15 amino acids. Germline assignment: CDR1 SGHNT and CDR2 YENEEA. Study-wide results and limits: A small share of top clones, only about 8-24%, was found in all five tumor regions. Whereas tumor region pairs overlapped more, tumor-adjacent and tumor-blood pairs overlapped less.

Sequencing was done on a sample of liver tumor tissue from sampling region 4. Subset of the sample: tumor region T4, right-lateral pole. The TCR was taken from a woman aged 55-70 years with primary liver carcinoma and hepatitis B virus infection. J is TRBJ2-7 and V is TRBV11-3; maybe TRBD2 (6 bases). The CDR3 loop reads CACNLEPGGAWEQCF. CDR3 DNA sequence: TGTGCCTGCAACTTAGAACCGGGCGGGGCCTGGGAGCAGTGCTTC.